This is a list of T cell receptor beta chains from one sample in a study. TCRdb reanalysed the 5' RACE reads using MiXCR and keeps one entry per CDR3 protein. This repertoire shows over 50,000 distinct CDR3 sequences, almost 30% found once; its top ten account for about 2.5%. The sample comprised tumor-infiltrating naive CD4+ T cells sorted from the breast tumor. These receptors all come from a female donor with breast cancer. The CDR3 runs from the conserved cysteine through the conserved F or W. The D gene is left open where the match is weak. Rows may omit the clone size; those that give it use once, few, many or a size class.

v_call	d_call	j_call	clone_size	cdr3_aa	cdr3_nt
TRBV4-1	.	TRBJ2-5	.	CASSQTPPGGDQETQYF	TGCGCCAGCAGCCAAACACCCCCGGGCGGGGATCAAGAGACCCAGTACTTC
TRBV7-9	.	TRBJ1-1	.	CASSLGAGTEAFF	TGTGCCAGCAGCTTGGGGGCGGGCACTGAAGCTTTCTTT
TRBV4-1	TRBD1	TRBJ2-6	.	CASSQVSGGVAGTNVLTF	TGCGCCAGCAGCCAAGTCTCAGGGGGCGTCGCTGGGACCAACGTCCTGACTTTC
TRBV12-3/TRBV12-4	.	TRBJ2-5	.	CASSLGGGPETQYF	TGTGCCAGCAGTTTAGGGGGGGGGCCTGAGACCCAGTACTTC
TRBV7-7	.	TRBJ2-3	.	CASSLTGGVADTQYF	TGTGCTAGCAGCCTGACTGGCGGGGTGGCAGATACGCAGTATTTT
TRBV7-2	TRBD2	TRBJ2-7	few	CASSLGPHRLADYEQYF	TGTGCCAGCAGCTTAGGCCCCCATCGACTAGCGGACTACGAGCAGTACTTC
TRBV4-3	TRBD1	TRBJ1-1	few	CASSQVLRTGNTEAFF	TGCGCCAGCAGCCAAGTTCTGCGGACAGGGAACACTGAAGCTTTCTTT
TRBV29-1	.	TRBJ1-2	few	CSVAPGYTF	TGCAGCGTTGCACCTGGCTACACCTTC
TRBV24-1	TRBD2	TRBJ2-3	.	CATSVGRDYHTDTQYF	TGTGCCACCAGTGTTGGGCGGGACTACCACACAGATACGCAGTATTTT
TRBV5-1	.	TRBJ2-7	.	CASSFGSGGPAKDTAF	.
TRBV7-7	.	TRBJ2-1	.	CASSANRDNEQFF	TGTGCTAGCAGCGCGAACAGGGACAATGAGCAGTTCTTC
TRBV6-1	TRBD1	TRBJ1-5	few	CASILDRGSNQPQHF	TGTGCCAGCATCCTCGACAGGGGAAGCAATCAGCCCCAGCATTTT
TRBV5-1	.	TRBJ1-1	.	CASSFPGAEGEAFF	TGCGCCAGCAGCTTCCCGGGGGCGGAGGGTGAAGCCTTCTTT
TRBV18	TRBD1	TRBJ1-1	few	CASSATGGLANTEAFF	TGTGCCAGCTCGGCGACAGGGGGCTTAGCGAACACTGAAGCTTTCTTT
TRBV7-9	.	TRBJ1-3	few	CASSPRQHNFSGNTIYF	TGTGCCAGCAGCCCCCGACAGCACAACTTCTCTGGAAACACCATATATTTT
TRBV7-2	.	TRBJ2-1	few	CASSPLRGQFF	TGTGCCAGCAGTCCCCTCCGGGGGCAGTTCTTC
TRBV5-1	TRBD1	TRBJ2-7	few	CASSLAQGATYEQYF	TGCGCCAGCAGCTTGGCCCAGGGGGCGACCTACGAGCAGTACTTC
TRBV15	TRBD1	TRBJ1-2	few	CATSRVTGTGSYGYTF	TGTGCCACCAGCAGAGTTACCGGGACAGGGTCTTATGGCTACACCTTC
TRBV5-4	.	TRBJ2-4	few	CASSLERGTGNIQYF	TGTGCCAGCAGCTTGGAGAGGGGAACAGGGAACATTCAGTACTTC
TRBV6-6	.	TRBJ1-3	.	CASSSPGSSGNTIYF	TGTGCCAGCAGTTCCCCGGGCAGCTCTGGAAACACCATATATTTT
TRBV9	.	TRBJ1-1	few	CASSVSYRVGGTEAFF	TGTGCCAGCAGCGTTAGTTACAGGGTGGGTGGCACTGAAGCTTTCTTT
TRBV5-6	.	TRBJ2-5	few	CASSLAGQQGTQYF	TGTGCCAGCAGCTTGGCGGGGCAGCAAGGGACCCAGTACTTC
TRBV7-2	.	TRBJ2-5	.	CASSPRGGAETQYF	TGTGCCAGCAGCCCAAGAGGGGGAGCGGAGACCCAGTACTTC
TRBV5-1	.	TRBJ2-3	few	CASRRTETDTQYF	TGCGCCAGCAGACGGACCGAGACAGATACGCAGTATTTT
TRBV15	TRBD1	TRBJ1-2	.	CATSRDGTGAFYGYTF	TGTGCCACCAGCAGAGATGGGACAGGGGCCTTCTATGGCTACACCTTC
TRBV5-1	.	TRBJ1-6	many	CASSGDPQGNSPLHF	TGCGCCAGCAGCGGGGACCCTCAAGGAAATTCACCCCTCCACTTT
TRBV12-3/TRBV12-4	.	TRBJ2-2	few	CASSFSLLNGELFF	TGTGCCAGCAGTTTCAGCCTCTTAAACGGGGAGCTGTTTTTT
TRBV5-4	.	TRBJ2-5	.	CASSLATKLQETQYF	TGTGCCAGCAGCTTGGCCACGAAGCTCCAAGAGACCCAGTACTTC
TRBV5-1	.	TRBJ2-7	.	CASSLGTGSSEQYF	TGCGCCAGCAGCTTAGGTACAGGGTCCTCCGAGCAGTACTTC
TRBV5-1	.	TRBJ1-2	.	CASSPSPRDGYTF	TGCGCCAGCAGCCCCAGCCCTCGGGATGGCTACACCTTC
TRBV7-2	TRBD2	TRBJ2-1	once	CASSLVRAGGEQFF	TGTGCCAGCAGCTTAGTGCGGGCCGGGGGGGAGCAGTTCTTC
TRBV5-6	.	TRBJ1-2	.	CASSPQGSDYGYTF	TGTGCCAGCAGCCCACAGGGTAGTGACTATGGCTACACCTTC
TRBV7-2	.	TRBJ1-6	many	CASSSMGQLLHF	TGTGCCAGCAGCTCCATGGGGCAGCTCCTCCACTTT
TRBV4-3	.	TRBJ2-6	.	CASSQVRGTGANVLTF	TGCGCCAGCAGCCAAGTTCGAGGGACTGGGGCCAACGTCCTGACTTTC
TRBV7-2	TRBD1	TRBJ2-1	.	CASSLDRLNEQFF	TGTGCCAGCAGCCTGGACAGGCTCAATGAGCAGTTCTTC
TRBV28	.	TRBJ2-7	few	CASSLFNLQGGSYEQYF	TGTGCCAGCAGTTTATTTAATTTACAGGGAGGCTCCTACGAGCAGTACTTC
TRBV12-3/TRBV12-4	TRBD1	TRBJ1-3	few	CASSITGGAGNTIYF	TGTGCCAGCAGTATAACAGGGGGCGCCGGAAACACCATATATTTT
TRBV7-9	TRBD1	TRBJ2-1	.	CASSLRGTGDNEQFF	TGTGCCAGCAGCTTGAGGGGGACAGGAGACAATGAGCAGTTCTTC
TRBV9	.	TRBJ1-3	.	CASSASSRSGNTIYF	TGTGCCAGCAGCGCGTCATCCAGGTCTGGAAACACCATATATTTT
TRBV12-3/TRBV12-4	TRBD1	TRBJ1-3	few	CASSFGLQGPGNTIYF	TGTGCCAGCAGTTTTGGACTACAGGGGCCTGGAAACACCATATATTTT
TRBV7-3	TRBD2	TRBJ2-3	.	CASSLRSGASTDTQYF	TGTGCCAGCAGCTTAAGGAGCGGGGCGAGCACAGATACGCAGTATTTT
TRBV5-1	.	TRBJ2-2	.	CASSRYITGELFF	TGCGCCAGCAGCCGCTACATTACCGGGGAGCTGTTTTTT
TRBV12-3/TRBV12-4	.	TRBJ2-5	.	CTSSLTGTSAQYF	TGTACCAGCAGTTTAACCGGGACATCGGCCCAGTACTTC
TRBV5-6	.	TRBJ2-2	.	CASSFPAGELFF	TGTGCCAGCAGCTTTCCGGCCGGGGAGCTGTTTTTT
TRBV11-2	TRBD2	TRBJ2-1	.	CASSTYSGAYNEQFF	TGTGCCAGCAGCACGTATAGCGGGGCCTACAATGAGCAGTTCTTC
TRBV28	TRBD1	TRBJ1-2	.	CASSIIPRTGGAPYYGYTF	TGTGCCAGCAGTATAATCCCTCGGACAGGGGGCGCTCCGTACTATGGCTACACCTTC
TRBV5-1	.	TRBJ1-1	.	CASSSSKGGHLNTEAFF	TGCGCCAGCAGCTCGTCTAAGGGGGGACACTTGAACACTGAAGCTTTCTTT
TRBV20-1	.	TRBJ2-5	.	CSAEQRNLKETQYF	TGCAGTGCCGAGCAGAGGAACCTCAAGGAGACCCAGTACTTC
TRBV12-3/TRBV12-4	TRBD1	TRBJ1-5	few	CASSRDRSNQPQHF	TGTGCCAGCAGCCGGGACAGGTCCAATCAGCCCCAGCATTTT
TRBV5-1	.	TRBJ1-2	medium-sized	CASSLEHAGYGYTF	TGCGCCAGCAGCTTGGAACACGCCGGCTATGGCTACACCTTC
TRBV4-1	TRBD1	TRBJ1-1	many	CASSRDGQGNTEAFF	TGCGCCAGCAGCCGTGACGGACAGGGGAACACTGAAGCTTTCTTT
TRBV5-1	.	TRBJ1-2	many	CASSLDAEGYTF	TGCGCCAGCAGCTTGGACGCAGAAGGCTACACCTTC
TRBV29-1	.	TRBJ1-2	many	CSVEEVSSYTF	TGCAGCGTTGAAGAGGTATCAAGCTACACCTTC
TRBV5-5	.	TRBJ2-5	few	CASSFREGIGQETQYF	TGTGCCAGCAGCTTCCGTGAGGGGATCGGACAAGAGACCCAGTACTTC
TRBV9	.	TRBJ2-1	.	CASSARAVSPKQFF	TGTGCCAGCAGCGCCCGAGCTGTCAGCCCAAAGCAGTTCTTC
TRBV3-1	.	TRBJ2-5	few	CASSQFTGSQETQYF	TGTGCCAGCAGCCAATTTACAGGGTCCCAAGAGACCCAGTACTTC
TRBV20-1	.	TRBJ2-4	.	CSARITGAKNIQYF	TGCAGTGCTCGAATAACAGGGGCCAAAAACATTCAGTACTTC